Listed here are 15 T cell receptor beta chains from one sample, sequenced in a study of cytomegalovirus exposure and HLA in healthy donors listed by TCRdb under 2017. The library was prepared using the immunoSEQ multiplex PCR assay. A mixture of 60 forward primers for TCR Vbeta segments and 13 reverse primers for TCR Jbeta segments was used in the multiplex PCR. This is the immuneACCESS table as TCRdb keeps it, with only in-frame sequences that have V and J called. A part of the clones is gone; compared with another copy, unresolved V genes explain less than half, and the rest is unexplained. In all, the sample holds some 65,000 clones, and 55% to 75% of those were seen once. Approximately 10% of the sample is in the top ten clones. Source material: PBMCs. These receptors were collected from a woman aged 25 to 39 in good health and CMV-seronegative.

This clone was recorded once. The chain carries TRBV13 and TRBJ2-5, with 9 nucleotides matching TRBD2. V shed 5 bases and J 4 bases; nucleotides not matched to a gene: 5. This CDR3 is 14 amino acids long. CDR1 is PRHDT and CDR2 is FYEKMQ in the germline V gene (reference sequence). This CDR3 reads CASSPGLARETQYF. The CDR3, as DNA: TGTGCCAGCAGCCCTGGACTAGCGCGAGAGACCCAGTACTTC.

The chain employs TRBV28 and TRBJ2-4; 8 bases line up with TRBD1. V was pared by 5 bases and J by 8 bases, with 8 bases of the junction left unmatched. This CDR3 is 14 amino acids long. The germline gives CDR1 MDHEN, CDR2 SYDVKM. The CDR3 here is CASSGPTGADIQYF. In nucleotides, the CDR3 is TGTGCCAGCAGTGGCCCGACAGGGGCGGACATTCAGTACTTC.

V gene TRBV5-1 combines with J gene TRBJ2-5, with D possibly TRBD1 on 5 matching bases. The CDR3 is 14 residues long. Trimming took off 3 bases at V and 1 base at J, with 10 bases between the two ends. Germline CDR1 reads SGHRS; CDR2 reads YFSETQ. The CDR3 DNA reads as TGCGCCAGCAGCTCAACAGGAGTCCAAGAGACCCAGTACTTC. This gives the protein CASSSTGVQETQYF.

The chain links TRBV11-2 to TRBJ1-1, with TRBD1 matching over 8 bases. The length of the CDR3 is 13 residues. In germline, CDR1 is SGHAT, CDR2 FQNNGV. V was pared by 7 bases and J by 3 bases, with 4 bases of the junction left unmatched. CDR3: CASIQGAYTEAFF. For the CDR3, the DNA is TGTGCCAGCATCCAGGGGGCTTACACTGAAGCTTTCTTT.

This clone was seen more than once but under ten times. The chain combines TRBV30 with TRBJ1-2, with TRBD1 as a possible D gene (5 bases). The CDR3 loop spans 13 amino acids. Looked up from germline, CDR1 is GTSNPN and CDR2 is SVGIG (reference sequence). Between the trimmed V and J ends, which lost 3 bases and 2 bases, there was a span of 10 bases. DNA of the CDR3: TGTGCCTGGAGACTAAGGGGAAACTATGGCTACACCTTC. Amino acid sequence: CAWRLRGNYGYTF.

CDR3 sequence reads: CASSYGGLVEAFF. CDR3 coding DNA: TGTGCCAGCAGTTACGGGGGACTCGTTGAAGCTTTCTTT. The chain is built from TRBV6-5 and TRBJ1-1, with a possible D match to TRBD1 (5 bases). The CDR3 spans 13 residues. V lost 2 bases and J 7 bases, leaving 11 bases between the germline ends. CDR1 and CDR2 from the germline V gene are MNHEY and SVGAGI.

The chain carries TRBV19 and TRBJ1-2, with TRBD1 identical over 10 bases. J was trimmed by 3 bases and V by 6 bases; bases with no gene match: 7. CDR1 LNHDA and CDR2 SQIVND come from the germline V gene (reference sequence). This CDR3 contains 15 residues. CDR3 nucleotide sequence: TGTGCCAGTAGCCACGGGACAGGGGCATACTATGGCTACACCTTC. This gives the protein CASSHGTGAYYGYTF. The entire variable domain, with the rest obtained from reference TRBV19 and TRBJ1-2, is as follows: DGGITQSPKYLFRKEGQNVTLSCEQNLNHDAMYWYRQDPGQGLRLIYYSQIVNDFQKGDIAEGYSVSREKKESFPLTVTSAQKNPTAFYLCASSHGTGAYYGYTFGSGTRLTVV.

The DNA of the CDR3 is TGTGCCAGCAGCTTAGACGGATCGGCAGGGGGTAGGCCCCAGCATTTT. Translating gives CASSLDGSAGGRPQHF. V gene TRBV7-2 combines with J gene TRBJ1-5; 7 nucleotides line up with TRBD1. The CDR3 contains 16 residues. CDR1 is SGHTA and CDR2 is FQGNSA in the germline V gene. Losses at the gene ends were 1 base for V and 9 bases for J; bases not matched to a gene: 12. The variable domain in full, with the rest retrieved from reference TRBV7-2 and TRBJ1-5, is GAGVSQSPSNKVTEKGKDVELRCDPISGHTALYWYRQSLGQGLEFLIYFQGNSAPDKSGLPSDRFSAERTGGSVSTLTIQRTQQEDSAVYLCASSLDGSAGGRPQHFGDGTRLSIL.

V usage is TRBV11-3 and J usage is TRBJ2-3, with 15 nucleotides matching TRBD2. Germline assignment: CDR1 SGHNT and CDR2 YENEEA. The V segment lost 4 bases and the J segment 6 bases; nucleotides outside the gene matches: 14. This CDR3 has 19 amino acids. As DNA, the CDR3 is TGTGCCAGCAGCTCCCACCCTTGGACTAGCGGGGGGGCAGTTGATACGCAGTATTTT. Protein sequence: CASSSHPWTSGGAVDTQYF.

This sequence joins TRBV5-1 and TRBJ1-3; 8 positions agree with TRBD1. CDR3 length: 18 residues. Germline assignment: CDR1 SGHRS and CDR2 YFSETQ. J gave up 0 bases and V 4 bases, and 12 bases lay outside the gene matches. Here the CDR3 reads CASSPGTGYLSSGNTIYF. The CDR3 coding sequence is TGCGCCAGCAGCCCAGGGACAGGTTATCTAAGCTCTGGAAACACCATATATTTT.

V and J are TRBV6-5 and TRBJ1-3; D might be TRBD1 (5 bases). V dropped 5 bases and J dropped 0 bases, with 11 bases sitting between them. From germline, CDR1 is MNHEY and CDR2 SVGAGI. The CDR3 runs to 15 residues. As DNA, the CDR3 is TGTGCCAGCAGTGGACCCGGGGGCTCTGGAAACACCATATATTTT. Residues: CASSGPGGSGNTIYF.

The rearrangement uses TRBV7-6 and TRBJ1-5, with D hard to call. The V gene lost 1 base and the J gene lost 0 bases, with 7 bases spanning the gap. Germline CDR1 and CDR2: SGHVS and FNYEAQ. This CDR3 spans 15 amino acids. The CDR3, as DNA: TGTGCCAGCAGCTTAGTGGCAGGTAGCAATCAGCCCCAGCATTTT. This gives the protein CASSLVAGSNQPQHF.

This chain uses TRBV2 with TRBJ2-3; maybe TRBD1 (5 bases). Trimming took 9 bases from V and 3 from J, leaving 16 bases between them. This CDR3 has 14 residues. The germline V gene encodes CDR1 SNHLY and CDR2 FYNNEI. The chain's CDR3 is CASIEGAATDTQYF. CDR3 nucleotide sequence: TGTGCCAGTATTGAAGGGGCAGCTACAGATACGCAGTATTTT.

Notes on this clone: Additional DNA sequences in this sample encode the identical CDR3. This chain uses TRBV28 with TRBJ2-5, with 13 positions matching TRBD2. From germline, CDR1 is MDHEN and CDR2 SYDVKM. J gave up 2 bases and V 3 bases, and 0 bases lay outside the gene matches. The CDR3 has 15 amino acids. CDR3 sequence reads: CASSLTSGGQETQYF. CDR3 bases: TGTGCCAGCAGTTTGACTAGCGGGGGGCAAGAGACCCAGTACTTC.

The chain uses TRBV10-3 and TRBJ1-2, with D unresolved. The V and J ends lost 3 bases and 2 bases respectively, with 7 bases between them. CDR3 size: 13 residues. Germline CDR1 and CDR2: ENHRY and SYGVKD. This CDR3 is CAISDRGNYGYTF. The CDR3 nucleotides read TGTGCCATCAGTGATCGCGGGAACTATGGCTACACCTTC.